The present TCR beta chain was sequenced within a study of shared clonotypes between healthy human individuals. The CDR3 contains 13 residues. The germline gives CDR1 SGHNT, CDR2 YYREEE (reference sequence). V lost 4 bases and J lost 4, with 12 bases in between. In regard to this clone: In the same sample, other DNA sequences code for this CDR3.

Method: immunoSEQ multiplex PCR; TCRdb's copy keeps in-frame clones and lacks some. Here the sample spans some 2,100,000 clones, around 95% being singletons. The rearrangement joins TRBV5-4 to TRBJ2-7; possibly TRBD1 or TRBD2 for D (5 bases each). Sequences were obtained from naive CD4+ T cells sorted from blood. Subset here: CD45RA+ positively selected. This receptor was identified in a man between 18 and 29 years old in good health. CDR3 in amino acids: CASSPGRSYEQYF. The CDR3 DNA reads as TGTGCCAGCAGCCCGGGACGGTCGTACGAGCAGTACTTC.